This is a list of T cell receptor beta chains from one sample in a study of CD8 T cells in Susac syndrome. TCRdb passed the immunoSEQ multiplex PCR reads through MiXCR, listing each CDR3 protein once. The table includes about 100,000 distinct CDR3 sequences, about 95% detected once. The specimen sequenced was CD8+ T cells from PBMCs. These receptors came from a human donor with Susac syndrome. Both conserved end residues are part of each CDR3. D genes are given only for firm matches.

CDR3 protein: CSVVGQGRLTEAFF; D gene: TRBD1; V gene: TRBV29-1; J gene: TRBJ1-1
CDR3 protein: CSVPGLAVQETQYF; D gene: TRBD2; V gene: TRBV29-1; J gene: TRBJ2-5
CDR3 protein: CASRAPGQGHGELFF; D gene: TRBD1; V gene: TRBV4-1; J gene: TRBJ2-2
CDR3 protein: CASSQDEPTGELFF; D gene: -; V gene: TRBV3-1; J gene: TRBJ2-2
CDR3 protein: CASTHPQGSGANVLTF; D gene: -; V gene: TRBV9; J gene: TRBJ2-6
CDR3 protein: CASSFGLAGTDEQFF; D gene: TRBD2; V gene: TRBV27; J gene: TRBJ2-1
CDR3 protein: CASRTGTSGMNEQFF; D gene: TRBD2; V gene: TRBV5-4; J gene: TRBJ2-1
CDR3 protein: CASRLAGVRSTEAFF; D gene: -; V gene: TRBV12-2; J gene: TRBJ1-1
CDR3 protein: CASSVTTTGTQAIGYGYTF; D gene: -; V gene: TRBV9; J gene: TRBJ1-2
CDR3 protein: CASSLLSSQETQYF; D gene: -; V gene: TRBV7-6; J gene: TRBJ2-5
CDR3 protein: CASSRDRVEYGYTF; D gene: TRBD1; V gene: TRBV14; J gene: TRBJ1-2
CDR3 protein: CASSPSNRPDLNTEAFF; D gene: -; V gene: TRBV28; J gene: TRBJ1-1
CDR3 protein: CASSKKRRPGSEAFF; D gene: -; V gene: TRBV21-1; J gene: TRBJ1-1
CDR3 protein: CASSQGRAGYTF; D gene: -; V gene: TRBV2; J gene: TRBJ1-2
CDR3 protein: CSAIPGTEAFF; D gene: -; V gene: TRBV20-1; J gene: TRBJ1-1
CDR3 protein: CASSVDGGQGEQFF; D gene: TRBD1; V gene: TRBV9; J gene: TRBJ2-1
CDR3 protein: CASSIRQYNEQFF; D gene: -; V gene: TRBV13; J gene: TRBJ2-1
CDR3 protein: CSARGLAGSYNEQFF; D gene: TRBD2; V gene: TRBV20-1; J gene: TRBJ2-1
CDR3 protein: CATPLGWDINRNQPQHF; D gene: -; V gene: TRBV5-1; J gene: TRBJ1-5
CDR3 protein: CASSVAVQETQYF; D gene: -; V gene: TRBV9; J gene: TRBJ2-5
CDR3 protein: CSAGLAGSYEQYF; D gene: TRBD2; V gene: TRBV29-1; J gene: TRBJ2-7
CDR3 protein: CASRITSGHYEQYF; D gene: TRBD2; V gene: TRBV28; J gene: TRBJ2-7
CDR3 protein: CASSSSGSSYEQYF; D gene: TRBD2; V gene: TRBV7-9; J gene: TRBJ2-7
CDR3 protein: CASSPGTVGGEQYF; D gene: -; V gene: TRBV7-6; J gene: TRBJ2-7
CDR3 protein: CASSPTGSGVSEQYF; D gene: -; V gene: TRBV4-1; J gene: TRBJ2-7
CDR3 protein: CASSEEATLNEQFF; D gene: -; V gene: TRBV6-4; J gene: TRBJ2-1
CDR3 protein: CASSRLGSNQPQHF; D gene: -; V gene: TRBV28; J gene: TRBJ1-5
CDR3 protein: CASSLELNTEAFF; D gene: -; V gene: TRBV18; J gene: TRBJ1-1
CDR3 protein: CASSVVPSSYNEQFF; D gene: -; V gene: TRBV9; J gene: TRBJ2-1
CDR3 protein: CASAVKGDSSVNTQYF; D gene: -; V gene: TRBV4-1; J gene: TRBJ2-3
CDR3 protein: CASSRDRATNYGYTF; D gene: TRBD1; V gene: TRBV18; J gene: TRBJ1-2
CDR3 protein: CASSLRASAYNEQFF; D gene: -; V gene: TRBV5-6; J gene: TRBJ2-1
CDR3 protein: CSAAGQGMGYTF; D gene: TRBD1; V gene: TRBV29-1; J gene: TRBJ1-2
CDR3 protein: CASTLGQGPSYEQYF; D gene: TRBD1; V gene: TRBV3-1; J gene: TRBJ2-7
CDR3 protein: CASSIRQGDGYTF; D gene: -; V gene: TRBV19; J gene: TRBJ1-2
CDR3 protein: CASRNALAGLETQYF; D gene: TRBD2; V gene: TRBV28; J gene: TRBJ2-5
CDR3 protein: CASRGQGAGYSNQPQHF; D gene: TRBD1; V gene: TRBV6-1; J gene: TRBJ1-5
CDR3 protein: CATSRVARLASTDTQYF; D gene: TRBD2; V gene: TRBV15; J gene: TRBJ2-3
CDR3 protein: CASSFSASGSYEQYF; D gene: TRBD2; V gene: TRBV27; J gene: TRBJ2-7
CDR3 protein: CSATRQGATSGRATDTQYF; D gene: TRBD2; V gene: TRBV20-1; J gene: TRBJ2-3
CDR3 protein: CASSSSVRSYNEQFF; D gene: -; V gene: TRBV13; J gene: TRBJ2-1
CDR3 protein: CASSRYRVYSTEAFF; D gene: -; V gene: TRBV19; J gene: TRBJ1-1
CDR3 protein: CASRLTPEGSTDTQYF; D gene: -; V gene: TRBV11-2; J gene: TRBJ2-3
CDR3 protein: CATSDPRDTGELFF; D gene: -; V gene: TRBV24-1; J gene: TRBJ2-2
CDR3 protein: CASRPIIDRDLLTQYF; D gene: TRBD1; V gene: TRBV4-1; J gene: TRBJ2-3
CDR3 protein: CSAPLAPQETQYF; D gene: -; V gene: TRBV20-1; J gene: TRBJ2-5
CDR3 protein: CSVGNSPYGQYF; D gene: -; V gene: TRBV29-1; J gene: TRBJ2-7
CDR3 protein: CSVDGGPGPVLKETQYF; D gene: -; V gene: TRBV29-1; J gene: TRBJ2-5
CDR3 protein: CSGLQQETQYF; D gene: -; V gene: TRBV29-1; J gene: TRBJ2-5
CDR3 protein: CSAGLSGGTDTQYF; D gene: -; V gene: TRBV29-1; J gene: TRBJ2-3
CDR3 protein: CSVLSGTDTQYF; D gene: -; V gene: TRBV29-1; J gene: TRBJ2-3
CDR3 protein: CASSLQGSMGYTF; D gene: -; V gene: TRBV12-3/TRBV12-4; J gene: TRBJ1-2
CDR3 protein: CATSRAPQGDNQPQHF; D gene: TRBD1; V gene: TRBV15; J gene: TRBJ1-5
CDR3 protein: CSARRRGANYGYTF; D gene: -; V gene: TRBV20-1; J gene: TRBJ1-2
CDR3 protein: CASSLTGRGSEAFF; D gene: -; V gene: TRBV6-5; J gene: TRBJ1-1